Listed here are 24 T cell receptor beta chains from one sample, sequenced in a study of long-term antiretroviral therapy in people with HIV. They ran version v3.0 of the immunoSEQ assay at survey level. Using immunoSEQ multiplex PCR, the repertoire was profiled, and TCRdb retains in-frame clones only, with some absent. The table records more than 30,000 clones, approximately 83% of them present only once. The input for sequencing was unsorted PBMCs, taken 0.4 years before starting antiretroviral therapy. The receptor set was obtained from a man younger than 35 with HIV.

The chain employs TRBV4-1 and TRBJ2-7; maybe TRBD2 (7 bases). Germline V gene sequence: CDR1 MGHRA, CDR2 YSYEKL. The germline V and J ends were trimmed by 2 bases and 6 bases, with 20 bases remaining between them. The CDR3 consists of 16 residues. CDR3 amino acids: CASSQQSRGDISEQYF. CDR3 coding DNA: TGCGCCAGCAGCCAACAATCCCGGGGGGACATCTCCGAGCAGTACTTC.

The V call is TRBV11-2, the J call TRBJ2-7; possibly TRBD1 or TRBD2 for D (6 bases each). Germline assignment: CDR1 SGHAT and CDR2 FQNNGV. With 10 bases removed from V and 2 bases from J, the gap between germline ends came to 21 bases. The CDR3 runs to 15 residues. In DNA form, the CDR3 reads TGTGCCACCAACAACAGGGACTTCCTGACCTACGAGCAGTACTTC. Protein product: CATNNRDFLTYEQYF.

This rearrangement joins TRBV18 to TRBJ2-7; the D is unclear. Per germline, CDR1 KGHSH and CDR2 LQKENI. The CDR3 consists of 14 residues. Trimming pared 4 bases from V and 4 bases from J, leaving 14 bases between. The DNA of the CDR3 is TGTGCCAGCTCACGTGAGAGAGATTTTTACGAGCAGTACTTC. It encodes CASSRERDFYEQYF.

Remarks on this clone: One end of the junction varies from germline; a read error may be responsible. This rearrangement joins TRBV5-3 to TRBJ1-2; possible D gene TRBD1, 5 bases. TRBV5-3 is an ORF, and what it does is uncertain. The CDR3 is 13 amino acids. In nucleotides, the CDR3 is TGTGCCAGCAGCTTGGGGCAGTACTATGGCTACACCTTC. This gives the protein CASSLGQYYGYTF.

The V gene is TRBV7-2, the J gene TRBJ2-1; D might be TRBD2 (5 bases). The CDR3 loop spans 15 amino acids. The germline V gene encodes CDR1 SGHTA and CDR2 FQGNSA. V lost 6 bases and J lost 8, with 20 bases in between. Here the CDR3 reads CASRLGLFVVDEQFF. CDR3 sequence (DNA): TGTGCCAGCAGGCTAGGACTCTTTGTGGTCGATGAGCAGTTCTTC.

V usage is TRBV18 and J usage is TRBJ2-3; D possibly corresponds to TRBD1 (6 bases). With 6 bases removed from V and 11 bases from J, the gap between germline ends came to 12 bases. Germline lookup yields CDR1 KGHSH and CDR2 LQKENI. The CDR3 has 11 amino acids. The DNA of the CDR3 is TGTGCCAGCTCCCAGGGCAGGGGGCAGTATTTT. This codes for CASSQGRGQYF. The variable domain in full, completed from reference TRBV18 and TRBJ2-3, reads NAGVMQNPRHLVRRRGQEARLRCSPMKGHSHVYWYRQLPEEGLKFMVYLQKENIIDESGMPKERFSAEFPKEGPSILRIQQVVRGDSAAYFCASSQGRGQYFGPGTRLTVL.

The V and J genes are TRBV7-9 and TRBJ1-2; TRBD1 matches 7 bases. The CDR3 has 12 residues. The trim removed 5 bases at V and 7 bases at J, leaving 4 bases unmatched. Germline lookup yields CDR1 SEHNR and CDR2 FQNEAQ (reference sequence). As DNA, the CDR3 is TGTGCCAGCAGCGTACAGGGGACTGGCTACACCTTC. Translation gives CASSVQGTGYTF.

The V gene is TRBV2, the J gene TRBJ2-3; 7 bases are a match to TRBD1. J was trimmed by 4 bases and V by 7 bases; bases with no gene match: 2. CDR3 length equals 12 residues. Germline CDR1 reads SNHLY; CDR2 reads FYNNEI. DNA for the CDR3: TGTGCCAGCACCCAGGGGGCAGATACGCAGTATTTT. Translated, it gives CASTQGADTQYF.

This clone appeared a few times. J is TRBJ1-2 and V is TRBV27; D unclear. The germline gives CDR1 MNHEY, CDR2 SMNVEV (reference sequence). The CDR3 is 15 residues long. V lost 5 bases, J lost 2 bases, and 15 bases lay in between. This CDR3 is CASSNPVGPNYGYTF. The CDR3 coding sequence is TGTGCCAGCAGTAACCCCGTAGGACCCAACTATGGCTACACCTTC.

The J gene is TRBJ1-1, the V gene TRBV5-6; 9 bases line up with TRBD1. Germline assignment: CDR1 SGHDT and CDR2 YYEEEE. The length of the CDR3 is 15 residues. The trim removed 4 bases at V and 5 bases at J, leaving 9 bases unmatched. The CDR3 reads CASSGFIQGATEAFF. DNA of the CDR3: TGTGCCAGCAGCGGGTTCATACAGGGGGCGACTGAAGCTTTCTTT.

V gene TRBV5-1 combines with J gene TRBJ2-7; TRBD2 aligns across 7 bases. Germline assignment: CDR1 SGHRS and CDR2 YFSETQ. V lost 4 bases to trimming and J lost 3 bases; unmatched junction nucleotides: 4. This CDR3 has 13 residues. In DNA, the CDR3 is TGCGCCAGCAGCCCCACGGGGGGCTACGAGCAGTACTTC. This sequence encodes CASSPTGGYEQYF.

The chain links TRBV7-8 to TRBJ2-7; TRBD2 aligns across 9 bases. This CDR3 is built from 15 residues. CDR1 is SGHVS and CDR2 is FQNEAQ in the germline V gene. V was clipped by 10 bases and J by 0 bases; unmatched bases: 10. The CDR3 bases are TGTGCCACCTTGGGGCGCGGGAGGGACTCCTACGAGCAGTACTTC. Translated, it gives CATLGRGRDSYEQYF.

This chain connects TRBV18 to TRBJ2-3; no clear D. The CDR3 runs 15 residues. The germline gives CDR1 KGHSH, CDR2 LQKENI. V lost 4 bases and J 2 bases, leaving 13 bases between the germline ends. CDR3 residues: CASSRKFGDTDTQYF. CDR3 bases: TGTGCCAGCTCACGAAAATTTGGAGACACAGATACGCAGTATTTT.

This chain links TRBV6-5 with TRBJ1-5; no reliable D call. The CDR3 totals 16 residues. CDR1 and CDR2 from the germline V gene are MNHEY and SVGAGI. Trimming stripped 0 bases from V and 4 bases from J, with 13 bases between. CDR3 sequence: CASSYSSRGRNQPQHF. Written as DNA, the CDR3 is TGTGCCAGCAGTTACTCGAGTCGAGGGAGAAATCAGCCCCAGCATTTT.

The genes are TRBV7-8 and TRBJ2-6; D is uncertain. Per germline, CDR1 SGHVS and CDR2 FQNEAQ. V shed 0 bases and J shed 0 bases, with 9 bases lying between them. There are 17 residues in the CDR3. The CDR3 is CASSLAHSSSGANVLTF. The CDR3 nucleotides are TGTGCCAGCAGCTTAGCGCACTCGAGCTCTGGGGCCAACGTCCTGACTTTC.

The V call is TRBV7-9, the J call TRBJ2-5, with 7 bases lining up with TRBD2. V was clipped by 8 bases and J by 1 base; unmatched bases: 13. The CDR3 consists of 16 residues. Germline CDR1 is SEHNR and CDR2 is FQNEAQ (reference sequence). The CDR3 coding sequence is TGTGCCAGCTATACTACCGTGTGGGAGGGCCAAGAGACCCAGTACTTC. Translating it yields CASYTTVWEGQETQYF.

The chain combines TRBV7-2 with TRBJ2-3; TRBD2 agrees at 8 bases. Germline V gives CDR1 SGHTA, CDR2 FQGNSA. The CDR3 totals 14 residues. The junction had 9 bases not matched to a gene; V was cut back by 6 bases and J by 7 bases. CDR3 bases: TGTGCCAGCAGTACTAGCGGAGGGGGAAATACGCAGTATTTT. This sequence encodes CASSTSGGGNTQYF. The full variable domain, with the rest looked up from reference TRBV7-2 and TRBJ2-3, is GAGVSQSPSNKVTEKGKDVELRCDPISGHTALYWYRQSLGQGLEFLIYFQGNSAPDKSGLPSDRFSAERTGGSVSTLTIQRTQQEDSAVYLCASSTSGGGNTQYFGPGTRLTVL.

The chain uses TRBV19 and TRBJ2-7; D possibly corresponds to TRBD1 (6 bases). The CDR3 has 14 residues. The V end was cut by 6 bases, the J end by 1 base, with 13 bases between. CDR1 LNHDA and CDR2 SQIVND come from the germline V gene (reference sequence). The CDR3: CASRPRGESYEQYF. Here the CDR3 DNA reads TGTGCCAGTAGACCCAGGGGTGAATCCTACGAGCAGTACTTC.

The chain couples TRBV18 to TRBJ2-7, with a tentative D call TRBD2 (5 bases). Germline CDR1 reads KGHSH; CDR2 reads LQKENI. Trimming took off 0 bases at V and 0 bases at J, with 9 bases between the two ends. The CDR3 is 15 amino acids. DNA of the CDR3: TGTGCCAGCTCACCACCGTCTCGGGGCTCCTACGAGCAGTACTTC. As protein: CASSPPSRGSYEQYF. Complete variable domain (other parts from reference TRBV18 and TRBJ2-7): NAGVMQNPRHLVRRRGQEARLRCSPMKGHSHVYWYRQLPEEGLKFMVYLQKENIIDESGMPKERFSAEFPKEGPSILRIQQVVRGDSAAYFCASSPPSRGSYEQYFGPGTRLTVT.

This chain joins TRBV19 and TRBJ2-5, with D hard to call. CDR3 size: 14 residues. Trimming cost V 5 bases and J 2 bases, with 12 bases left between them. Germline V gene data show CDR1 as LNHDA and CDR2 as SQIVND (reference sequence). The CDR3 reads CASSVRVPQETQYF. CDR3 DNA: TGTGCCAGTAGTGTCCGGGTCCCACAAGAGACCCAGTACTTC.

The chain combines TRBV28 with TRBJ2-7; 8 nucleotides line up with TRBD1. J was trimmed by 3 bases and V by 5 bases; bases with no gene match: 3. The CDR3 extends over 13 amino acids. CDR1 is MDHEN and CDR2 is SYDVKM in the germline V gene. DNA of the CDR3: TGTGCCAGCAGTGTCGGACAGGGCTACGAGCAGTACTTC. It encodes CASSVGQGYEQYF.

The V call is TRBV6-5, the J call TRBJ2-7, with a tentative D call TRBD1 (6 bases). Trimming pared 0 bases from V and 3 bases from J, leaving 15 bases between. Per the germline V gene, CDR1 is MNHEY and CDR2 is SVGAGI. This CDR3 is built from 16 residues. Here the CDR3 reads CASSYSPDGGYYEQYF. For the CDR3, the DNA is TGTGCCAGCAGTTACTCGCCTGATGGGGGCTACTACGAGCAGTACTTC.

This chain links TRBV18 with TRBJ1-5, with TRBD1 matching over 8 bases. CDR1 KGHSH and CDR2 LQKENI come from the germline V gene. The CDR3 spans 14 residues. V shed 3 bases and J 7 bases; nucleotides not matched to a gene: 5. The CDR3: CASSPGDRRQPQHF. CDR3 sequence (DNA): TGTGCCAGCTCACCTGGGGACAGGAGACAGCCCCAGCATTTT. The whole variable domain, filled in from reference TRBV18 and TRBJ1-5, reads NAGVMQNPRHLVRRRGQEARLRCSPMKGHSHVYWYRQLPEEGLKFMVYLQKENIIDESGMPKERFSAEFPKEGPSILRIQQVVRGDSAAYFCASSPGDRRQPQHFGDGTRLSIL.

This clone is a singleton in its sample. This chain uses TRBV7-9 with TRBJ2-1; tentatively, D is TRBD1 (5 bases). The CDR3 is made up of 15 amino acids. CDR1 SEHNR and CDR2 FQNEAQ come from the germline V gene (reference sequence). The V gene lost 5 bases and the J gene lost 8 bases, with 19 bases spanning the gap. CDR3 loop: CASSQNQGRVHEQFF. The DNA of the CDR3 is TGTGCCAGCAGCCAAAATCAGGGTCGGGTACATGAGCAGTTCTTC.